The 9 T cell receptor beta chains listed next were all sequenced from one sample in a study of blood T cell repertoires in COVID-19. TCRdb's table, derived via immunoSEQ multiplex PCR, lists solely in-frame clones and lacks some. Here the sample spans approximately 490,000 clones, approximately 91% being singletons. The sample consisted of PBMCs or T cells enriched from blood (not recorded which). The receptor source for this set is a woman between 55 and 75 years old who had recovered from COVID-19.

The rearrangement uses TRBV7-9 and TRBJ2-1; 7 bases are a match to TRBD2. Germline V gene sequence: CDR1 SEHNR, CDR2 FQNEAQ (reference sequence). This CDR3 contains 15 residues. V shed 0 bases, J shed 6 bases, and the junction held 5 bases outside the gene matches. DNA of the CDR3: TGTGCCAGCAGCTTAGCCGGGACTACCCCCAATGAGCAGTTCTTC. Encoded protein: CASSLAGTTPNEQFF.

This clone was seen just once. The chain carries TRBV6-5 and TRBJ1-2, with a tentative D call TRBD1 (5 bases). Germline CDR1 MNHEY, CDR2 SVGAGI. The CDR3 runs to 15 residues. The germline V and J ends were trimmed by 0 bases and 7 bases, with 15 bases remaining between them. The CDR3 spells CASSYSWGGPIGYTF. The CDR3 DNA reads TGTGCCAGCAGTTACTCTTGGGGCGGCCCTATTGGCTACACCTTC.

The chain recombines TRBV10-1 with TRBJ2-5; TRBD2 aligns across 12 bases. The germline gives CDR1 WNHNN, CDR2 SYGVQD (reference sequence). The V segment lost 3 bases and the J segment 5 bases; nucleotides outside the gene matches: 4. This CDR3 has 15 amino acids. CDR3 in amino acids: CASSELAGGLETQYF. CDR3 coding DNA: TGCGCCAGCAGTGAACTAGCGGGGGGCCTTGAGACCCAGTACTTC.

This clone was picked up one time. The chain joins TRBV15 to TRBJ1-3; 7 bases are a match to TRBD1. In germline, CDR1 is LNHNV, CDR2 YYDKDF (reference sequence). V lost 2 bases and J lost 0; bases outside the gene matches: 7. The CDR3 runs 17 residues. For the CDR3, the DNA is TGTGCCACCAGCAGATCGAGACAGGGAAGCTCTGGAAACACCATATATTTT. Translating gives CATSRSRQGSSGNTIYF.

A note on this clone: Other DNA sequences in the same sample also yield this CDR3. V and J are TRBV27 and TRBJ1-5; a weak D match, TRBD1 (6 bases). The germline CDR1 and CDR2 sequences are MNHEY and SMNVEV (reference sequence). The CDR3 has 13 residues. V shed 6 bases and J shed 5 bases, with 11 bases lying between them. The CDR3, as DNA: TGTGCCAGCAGCCTAAAGGGGGATCAGCCCCAGCATTTT. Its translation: CASSLKGDQPQHF.

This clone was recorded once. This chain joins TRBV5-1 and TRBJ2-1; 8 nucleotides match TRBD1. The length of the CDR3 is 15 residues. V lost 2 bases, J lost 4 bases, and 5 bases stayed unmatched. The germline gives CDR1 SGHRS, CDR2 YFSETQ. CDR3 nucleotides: TGCGCCAGCAGCTTTACACAGGGGGGTTACAATGAGCAGTTCTTC. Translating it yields CASSFTQGGYNEQFF.

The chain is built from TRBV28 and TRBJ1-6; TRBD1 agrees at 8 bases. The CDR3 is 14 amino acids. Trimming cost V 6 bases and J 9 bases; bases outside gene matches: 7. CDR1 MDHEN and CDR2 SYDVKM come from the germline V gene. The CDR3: CASRPGQDVSPLHF. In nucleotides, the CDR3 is TGTGCCAGCAGGCCGGGACAGGACGTTTCACCCCTCCACTTT.

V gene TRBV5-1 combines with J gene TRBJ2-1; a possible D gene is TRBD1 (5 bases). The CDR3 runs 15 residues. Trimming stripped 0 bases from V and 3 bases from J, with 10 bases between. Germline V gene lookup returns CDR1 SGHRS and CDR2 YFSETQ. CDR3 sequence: CASSLAEGDYNEQFF. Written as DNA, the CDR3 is TGCGCCAGCAGCTTGGCCGAAGGGGACTACAATGAGCAGTTCTTC. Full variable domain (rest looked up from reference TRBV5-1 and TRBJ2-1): KAGVTQTPRYLIKTRGQQVTLSCSPISGHRSVSWYQQTPGQGLQFLFEYFSETQRNKGNFPGRFSGRQFSNSRSEMNVSTLELGDSALYLCASSLAEGDYNEQFFGPGTRLTVL.

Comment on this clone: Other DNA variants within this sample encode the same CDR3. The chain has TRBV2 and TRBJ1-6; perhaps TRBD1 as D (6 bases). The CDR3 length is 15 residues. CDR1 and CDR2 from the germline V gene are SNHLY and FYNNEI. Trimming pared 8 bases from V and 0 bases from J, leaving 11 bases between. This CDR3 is CASRQASSYNSPLHF. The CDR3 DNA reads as TGTGCCAGCCGACAGGCGAGCTCCTATAATTCACCCCTCCACTTT.